Included here is one T cell receptor beta chain sequence, with context. As yet, its antigen is unknown. These data belong to a study of spatial heterogeneity in lung cancer. Study-level background: The count of detected beta-chain sequences consistently exceeded that of alpha-chain sequences. General study points: Blood contained ubiquitous expanded tumor TCRs more at resection than at follow-up.

The study tagged each TCR cDNA molecule with a unique molecular identifier. TCRdb analysed the 5' RACE reads with MiXCR anew, one entry per CDR3 protein. The sample has about 50,000 distinct CDR3 sequences, 7.5% to 8% seen once. Time point denoted: sample taken at primary tumor resection. Unsorted tumor, nontumor lung tissue or cryopreserved PBMC supplied the whole RNA. The donors comprised 60 to 85 untreated early-stage non-small cell lung cancer patients. The V gene lost 5 bases and the J gene lost 4 bases, with 13 bases spanning the gap. The CDR3 covers 14 residues. In germline, CDR1 is KGHSH, CDR2 LQKENI.

The clonotype originates from a female donor with early-stage non-small cell lung cancer. V usage is TRBV18 and J usage is TRBJ2-3; tentatively, D is TRBD2 (6 bases). The source material was PBMCs, sampled at surgery. CDR3 residues: CASSKTGRSDTQYF. In DNA, the CDR3 is TGTGCCAGCTCAAAAACGGGGAGGTCAGATACGCAGTATTTT.